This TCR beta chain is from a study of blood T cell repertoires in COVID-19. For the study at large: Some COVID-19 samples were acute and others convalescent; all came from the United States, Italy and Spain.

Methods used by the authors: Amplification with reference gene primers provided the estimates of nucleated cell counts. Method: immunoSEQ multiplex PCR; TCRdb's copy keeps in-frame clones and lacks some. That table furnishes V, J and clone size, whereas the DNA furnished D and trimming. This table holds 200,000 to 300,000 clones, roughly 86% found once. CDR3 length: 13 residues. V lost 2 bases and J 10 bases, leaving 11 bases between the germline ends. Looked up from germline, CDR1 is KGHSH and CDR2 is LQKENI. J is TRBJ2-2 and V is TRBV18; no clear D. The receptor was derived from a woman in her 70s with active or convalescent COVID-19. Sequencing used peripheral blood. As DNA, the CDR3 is TGTGCCAGCTCACCATTACCTCTAGAGGAGCTGTTTTTT. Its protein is CASSPLPLEELFF. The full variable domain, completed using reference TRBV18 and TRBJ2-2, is NAGVMQNPRHLVRRRGQEARLRCSPMKGHSHVYWYRQLPEEGLKFMVYLQKENIIDESGMPKERFSAEFPKEGPSILRIQQVVRGDSAAYFCASSPLPLEELFFGEGSRLTVL.